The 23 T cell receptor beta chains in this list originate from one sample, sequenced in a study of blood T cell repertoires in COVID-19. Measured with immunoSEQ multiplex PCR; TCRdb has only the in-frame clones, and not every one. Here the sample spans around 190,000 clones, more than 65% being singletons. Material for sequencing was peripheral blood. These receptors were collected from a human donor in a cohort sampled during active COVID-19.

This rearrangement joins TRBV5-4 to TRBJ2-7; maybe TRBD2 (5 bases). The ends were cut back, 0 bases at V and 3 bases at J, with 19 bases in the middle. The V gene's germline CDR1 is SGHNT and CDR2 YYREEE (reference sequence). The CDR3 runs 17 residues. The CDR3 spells CASSLDLGRAPFYEQYF. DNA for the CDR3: TGTGCCAGCAGCTTGGATTTAGGGCGGGCCCCTTTCTACGAGCAGTACTTC.

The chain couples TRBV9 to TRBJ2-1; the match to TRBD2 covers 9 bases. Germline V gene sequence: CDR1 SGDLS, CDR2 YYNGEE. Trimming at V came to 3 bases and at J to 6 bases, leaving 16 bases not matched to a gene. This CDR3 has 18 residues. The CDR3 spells CASSANPVGSGSRNEQFF. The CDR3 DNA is TGTGCCAGCAGCGCGAACCCCGTGGGTAGCGGGAGTCGCAATGAGCAGTTCTTC.

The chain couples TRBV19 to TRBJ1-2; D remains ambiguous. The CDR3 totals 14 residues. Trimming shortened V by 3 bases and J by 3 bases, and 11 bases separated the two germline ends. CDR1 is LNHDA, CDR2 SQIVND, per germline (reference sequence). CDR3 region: CASSMGSRDYGYTF. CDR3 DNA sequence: TGTGCCAGTAGTATGGGCTCGCGGGACTATGGCTACACCTTC.

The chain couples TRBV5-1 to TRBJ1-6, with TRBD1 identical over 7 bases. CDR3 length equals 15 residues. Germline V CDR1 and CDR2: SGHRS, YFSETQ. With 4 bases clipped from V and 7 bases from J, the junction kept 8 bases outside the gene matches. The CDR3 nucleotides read TGCGCCAGCAGCAAGCCGACAGGGTACAATTCACCCCTCCACTTT. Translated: CASSKPTGYNSPLHF.

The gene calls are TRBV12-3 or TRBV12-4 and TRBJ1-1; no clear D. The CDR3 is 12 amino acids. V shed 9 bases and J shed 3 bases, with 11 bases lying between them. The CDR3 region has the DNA TGTGCCAGTAGAACCCAGGACACTGAAGCTTTCTTT. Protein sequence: CASRTQDTEAFF.

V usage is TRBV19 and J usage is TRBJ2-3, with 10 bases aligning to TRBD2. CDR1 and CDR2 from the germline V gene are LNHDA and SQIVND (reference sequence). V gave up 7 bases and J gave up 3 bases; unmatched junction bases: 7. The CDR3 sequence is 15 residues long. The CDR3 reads CASIASGSLTDTQYF. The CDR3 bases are TGTGCCAGTATTGCTAGCGGGAGTTTAACAGATACGCAGTATTTT.

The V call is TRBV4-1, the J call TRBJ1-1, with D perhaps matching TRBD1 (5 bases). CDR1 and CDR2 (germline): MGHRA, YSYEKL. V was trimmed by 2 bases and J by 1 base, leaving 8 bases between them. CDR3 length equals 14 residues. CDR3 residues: CASSQFGQNTEAFF. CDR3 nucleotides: TGCGCCAGCAGCCAATTTGGACAGAACACTGAAGCTTTCTTT.

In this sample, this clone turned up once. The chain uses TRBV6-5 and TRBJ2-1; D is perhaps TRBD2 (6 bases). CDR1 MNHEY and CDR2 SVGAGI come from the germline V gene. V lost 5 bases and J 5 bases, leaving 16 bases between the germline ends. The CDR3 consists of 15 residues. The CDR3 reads CASSNAPGVDNEQFF. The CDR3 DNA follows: TGTGCCAGCAGTAACGCTCCGGGAGTCGACAATGAGCAGTTCTTC.

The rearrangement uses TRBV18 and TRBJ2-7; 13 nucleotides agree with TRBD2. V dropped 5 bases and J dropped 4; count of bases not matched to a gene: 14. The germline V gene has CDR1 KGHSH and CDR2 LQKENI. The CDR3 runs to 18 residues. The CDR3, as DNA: TGTGCCAGCTCAGACGGGACTAGCGGGGCCCCCTGGAGATACGAGCAGTACTTC. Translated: CASSDGTSGAPWRYEQYF.

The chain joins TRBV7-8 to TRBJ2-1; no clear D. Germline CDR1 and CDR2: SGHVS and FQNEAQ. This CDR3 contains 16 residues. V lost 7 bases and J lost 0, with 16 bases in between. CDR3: CASTRWRPNSYNEQFF. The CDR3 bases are TGTGCCAGCACCCGCTGGCGGCCTAACTCCTACAATGAGCAGTTCTTC.

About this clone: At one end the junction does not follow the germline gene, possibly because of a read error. CDR3 coding DNA: TGTGCCAGCAGCTTAGAGGGGGTTAGAGCGCAGTTCTTC. It codes for CASSLEGVRAQFF. This rearrangement joins TRBV12-3 or TRBV12-4 to TRBJ2-1, with D tentatively TRBD1 (6 bases). The CDR3 spans 13 residues.

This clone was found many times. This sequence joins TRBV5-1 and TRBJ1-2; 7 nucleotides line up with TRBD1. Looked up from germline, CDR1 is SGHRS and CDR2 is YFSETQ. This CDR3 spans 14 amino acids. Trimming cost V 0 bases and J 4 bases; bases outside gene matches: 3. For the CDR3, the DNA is TGCGCCAGCAGCTTGGATCGGACAGGCTATGGCTACACCTTC. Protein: CASSLDRTGYGYTF.

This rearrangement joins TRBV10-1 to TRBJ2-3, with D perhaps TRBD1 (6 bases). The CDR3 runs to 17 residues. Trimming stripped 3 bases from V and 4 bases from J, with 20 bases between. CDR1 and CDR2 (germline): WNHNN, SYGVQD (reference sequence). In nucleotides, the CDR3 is TGCGCCAGCAGTGATTTGTTGGAGAACAGGGTGGCAGATACGCAGTATTTT. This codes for CASSDLLENRVADTQYF.

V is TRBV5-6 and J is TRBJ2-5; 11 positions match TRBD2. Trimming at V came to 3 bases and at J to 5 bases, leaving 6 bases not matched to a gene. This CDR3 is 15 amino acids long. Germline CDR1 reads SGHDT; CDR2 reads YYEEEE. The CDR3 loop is CASSWGASGRETQYF. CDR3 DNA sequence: TGTGCCAGCAGCTGGGGGGCTAGCGGGAGGGAGACCCAGTACTTC.

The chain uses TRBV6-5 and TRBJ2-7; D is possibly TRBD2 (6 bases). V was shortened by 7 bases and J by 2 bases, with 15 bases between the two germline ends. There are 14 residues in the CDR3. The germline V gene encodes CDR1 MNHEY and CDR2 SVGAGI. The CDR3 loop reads CASTHRGTAYEQYF. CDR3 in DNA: TGTGCCAGCACCCACCGCGGGACCGCCTACGAGCAGTACTTC.

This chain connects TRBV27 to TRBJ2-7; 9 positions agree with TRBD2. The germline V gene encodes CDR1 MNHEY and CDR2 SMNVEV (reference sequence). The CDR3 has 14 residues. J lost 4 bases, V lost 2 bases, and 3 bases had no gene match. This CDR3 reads CASSLIAGAYEQYF. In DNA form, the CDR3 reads TGTGCCAGCAGTTTAATAGCGGGAGCTTACGAGCAGTACTTC.

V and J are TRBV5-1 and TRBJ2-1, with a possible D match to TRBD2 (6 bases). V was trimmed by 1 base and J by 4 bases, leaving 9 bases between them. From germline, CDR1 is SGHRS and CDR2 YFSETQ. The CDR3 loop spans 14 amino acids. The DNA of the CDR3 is TGCGCCAGCAGCTTGTTGGGGAGGTACAATGAGCAGTTCTTC. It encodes CASSLLGRYNEQFF.

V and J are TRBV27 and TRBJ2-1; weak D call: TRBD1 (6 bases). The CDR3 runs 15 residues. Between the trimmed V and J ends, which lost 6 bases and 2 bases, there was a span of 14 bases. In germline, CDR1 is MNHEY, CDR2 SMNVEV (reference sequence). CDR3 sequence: CASSSSGTTYNEQFF. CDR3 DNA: TGTGCCAGCAGCTCATCCGGGACAACCTACAATGAGCAGTTCTTC.

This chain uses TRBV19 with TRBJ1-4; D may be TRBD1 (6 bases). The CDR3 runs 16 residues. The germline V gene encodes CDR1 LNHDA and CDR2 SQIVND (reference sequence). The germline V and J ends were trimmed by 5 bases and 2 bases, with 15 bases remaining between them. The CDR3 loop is CASSDQGFRTNEKLFF. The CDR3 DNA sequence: TGTGCCAGTAGTGACCAGGGGTTTAGGACTAATGAAAAACTGTTTTTT.

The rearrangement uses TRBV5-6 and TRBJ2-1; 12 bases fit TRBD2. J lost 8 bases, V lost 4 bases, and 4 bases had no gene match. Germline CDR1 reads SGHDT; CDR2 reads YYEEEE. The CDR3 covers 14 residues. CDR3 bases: TGTGCCAGCAGCGCGGGACTAGCGGGCGATGAGCAGTTCTTC. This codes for CASSAGLAGDEQFF. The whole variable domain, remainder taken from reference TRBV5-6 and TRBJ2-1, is DAGVTQSPTHLIKTRGQQVTLRCSPKSGHDTVSWYQQALGQGPQFIFQYYEEEERQRGNFPDRFSGHQFPNYSSELNVNALLLGDSALYLCASSAGLAGDEQFFGPGTRLTVL.

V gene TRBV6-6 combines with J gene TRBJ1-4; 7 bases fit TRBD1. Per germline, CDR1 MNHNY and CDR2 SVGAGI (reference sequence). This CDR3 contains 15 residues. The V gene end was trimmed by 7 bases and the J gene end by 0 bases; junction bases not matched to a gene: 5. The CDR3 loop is CASTGQAATNEKLFF. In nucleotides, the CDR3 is TGTGCCAGCACAGGACAGGCGGCAACTAATGAAAAACTGTTTTTT.

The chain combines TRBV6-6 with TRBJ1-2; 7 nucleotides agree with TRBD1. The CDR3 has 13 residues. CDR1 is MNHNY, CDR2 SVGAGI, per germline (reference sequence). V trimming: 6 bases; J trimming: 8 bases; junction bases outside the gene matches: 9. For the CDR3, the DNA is TGTGCCAGCAGCCCACCTACAGGGGACGGCTACACCTTC. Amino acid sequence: CASSPPTGDGYTF.

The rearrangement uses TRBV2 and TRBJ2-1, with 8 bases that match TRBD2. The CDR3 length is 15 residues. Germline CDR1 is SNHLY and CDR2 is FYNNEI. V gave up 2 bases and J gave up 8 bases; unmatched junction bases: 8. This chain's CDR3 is CASSELGTSWDEQFF. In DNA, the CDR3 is TGTGCCAGCAGTGAATTGGGGACTAGTTGGGATGAGCAGTTCTTC.